The 14 T cell receptor beta chains presented below share a single source sample, sequenced in a study of Ad26.COV2.S vaccination and SARS-CoV-2 variants. Treatment defined: some 20 received Ad26.COV2.S at low or high dose, single or two shots; about 5 received placebo; per-sample allocation not given. Day 63 following the first vaccine or placebo injection was when the samples were taken. Using immunoSEQ multiplex PCR, the repertoire was profiled, and TCRdb retains in-frame clones only, with some absent. The profile shows 200,000 to 300,000 clones, 70% to 90% of them singletons. Sequencing was performed on peripheral blood, taken in a trial of Ad26.COV2.S vaccine versus placebo. All receptors derive from a person aged 18-60 years who received the Ad26.COV2.S COVID-19 vaccine or a placebo.

V usage is TRBV4-3 and J usage is TRBJ1-6, with D hard to call. The CDR3 sequence is 13 residues long. V shed 0 bases and J shed 13 bases, with 10 bases lying between them. The germline gives CDR1 LGHNA, CDR2 YSLEER. This CDR3 is CASSQDLPGPLHF. As DNA, the CDR3 is TGCGCCAGCAGCCAAGATCTTCCAGGCCCCCTCCACTTT.

The chain links TRBV5-8 to TRBJ1-5; TRBD1 matches 7 bases. The CDR3 totals 13 residues. The germline V gene has CDR1 SGHTS and CDR2 YDEGEE. V gave up 6 bases and J gave up 7 bases; unmatched junction bases: 7. As DNA, the CDR3 is TGTGCCAGCACCCACAGGGGCGACCAGCCCCAGCATTTT. It encodes CASTHRGDQPQHF.

J is TRBJ2-4 and V is TRBV11-3; D is possibly TRBD2 (5 bases). Trimming left V 3 bases short and J 0 bases short, with 15 bases between. Germline CDR1 and CDR2: SGHNT and YENEEA. CDR3 length equals 17 residues. CDR3 sequence: CASSFAGSRVAKNIQYF. The CDR3 DNA reads as TGTGCCAGCAGCTTTGCGGGTAGTCGGGTAGCCAAAAACATTCAGTACTTC.

Turning to this clone: Other DNA sequences in this specimen translate into the identical CDR3. The rearrangement joins TRBV18 to TRBJ1-5; no clear D gene. Germline CDR1 is KGHSH and CDR2 is LQKENI. The V gene lost 6 bases and the J gene lost 0 bases, with 9 bases spanning the gap. The CDR3 covers 14 residues. The CDR3 bases are TGTGCCAGCTCGCCCCGGCATAGCAATCAGCCCCAGCATTTT. Protein product: CASSPRHSNQPQHF.

This rearrangement joins TRBV24-1 to TRBJ2-1; D uncertain. The CDR3 consists of 14 residues. The germline CDR1 and CDR2 sequences are KGHDR and SFDVKD. V was clipped by 4 bases and J by 6 bases, with 12 bases between them. The CDR3 loop is CATSDPLWANEQFF. In DNA form, the CDR3 reads TGTGCCACCAGTGACCCCCTTTGGGCCAATGAGCAGTTCTTC.

This chain links TRBV3-1 (or the pseudogene TRBV3-2) with TRBJ1-1; 7 bases align to TRBD1. The CDR3 has 15 residues. Per germline, CDR1 LGHDT and CDR2 YNNKEL (reference sequence). V lost 3 bases, J lost 1 base, and 5 bases stayed unmatched. The CDR3 region is CASSHHDRANTEAFF. The CDR3 nucleotides read TGTGCCAGCAGCCACCACGACAGGGCGAACACTGAAGCTTTCTTT.

V usage is TRBV18 and J usage is TRBJ1-4; a weak D match, TRBD1 (6 bases). This CDR3 spans 13 amino acids. CDR1 and CDR2 (germline): KGHSH, LQKENI. The V gene lost 6 bases and the J gene lost 8 bases, with 13 bases spanning the gap. CDR3 nucleotides: TGTGCCAGCTCTCCCGGACAGAAGGAAAAACTGTTTTTT. Translation gives CASSPGQKEKLFF.

The chain recombines TRBV27 with TRBJ2-1; the match to TRBD2 covers 12 bases. J was trimmed by 4 bases and V by 2 bases; bases with no gene match: 3. Germline V CDR1 and CDR2: MNHEY, SMNVEV (reference sequence). The length of the CDR3 is 16 residues. Written as DNA, the CDR3 is TGTGCCAGCAGTTTAAGACTAGCGGGGGTATACAATGAGCAGTTCTTC. This gives the protein CASSLRLAGVYNEQFF.

This clone occurred once. The rearrangement joins TRBV14 to TRBJ1-2, with TRBD1 as a possible D gene (5 bases). From germline, CDR1 is SGHDN and CDR2 FVKESK. The V gene lost 1 base and the J gene lost 7 bases, with 7 bases spanning the gap. CDR3 length equals 12 residues. CDR3 sequence: CASSQVGGGYTF. The CDR3, as DNA: TGTGCCAGCAGCCAAGTCGGGGGTGGCTACACCTTC.

V gene TRBV7-9 combines with J gene TRBJ2-5; TRBD2 matches at 11 bases. Trimming removed 1 base from V and 3 bases from J; junction bases left unmatched: 7. The germline V gene has CDR1 SEHNR and CDR2 FQNEAQ (reference sequence). CDR3 length: 17 residues. CDR3 nucleotides: TGTGCCAGCAGCTTAGAACTAGCGGGAGATGGGGAAGAGACCCAGTACTTC. It is translated as CASSLELAGDGEETQYF.

This clone came up a few times. The chain uses TRBV6-2 or TRBV6-3 and TRBJ2-3, with D possibly matching TRBD1 (6 bases). This CDR3 contains 15 residues. Trimming removed 6 bases at V and 4 bases at J, with 17 bases between. Germline values: CDR1 MNHEY, CDR2 SVGEGT. The CDR3 DNA follows: TGTGCCAGCAGCCGCATACAGGGTTATTCAGATACGCAGTATTTT. Amino acid sequence: CASSRIQGYSDTQYF.

The gene calls are TRBV21-1 and TRBJ1-4. TRBV21-1 is classified as a pseudogene. The CDR3 sequence is 14 residues long. The CDR3 here is CASSRLPGWKKLFF. For the CDR3, the DNA is TGTGCCAGCAGCAGGCTCCCGGGGTGGAAAAAACTGTTTTTT.

The chain combines TRBV29-1 with TRBJ2-7, with D tentatively TRBD1 (6 bases). Trimming cost V 3 bases and J 0 bases, with 12 bases left between them. The CDR3 is 14 residues long. CDR1 is SQVTM, CDR2 ANQGSEA, per germline. In DNA, the CDR3 is TGCAGCGTTGAGACAGGATCACACTCCTACGAGCAGTACTTC. It is translated as CSVETGSHSYEQYF.

The chain links TRBV5-4 to TRBJ2-1; 8 bases agree with TRBD1. The CDR3 is 13 residues long. The V and J ends lost 4 bases and 7 bases, in that order; junction bases with no gene match: 4. Germline assignment: CDR1 SGHNT and CDR2 YYREEE (reference sequence). CDR3 coding DNA: TGTGCCAGCAGCGGGGACAGGCTAAATGAGCAGTTCTTC. Translating gives CASSGDRLNEQFF.